This T cell receptor (beta chain) was sequenced during a study of blood T cells in healthy people across ages. Study conclusions and caveats: Investigators viewed diversity estimates from one million T cells as underestimates, the study reported.

The CDR3 is made up of 17 amino acids. V lost 5 bases, J lost 14 bases, and 24 bases stayed unmatched. Germline V lookup: CDR1 SGHAT, CDR2 FQNNGV. PCR was performed a second time for about 7 to 12 cycles using a sample-barcoded 5' primer and a J-beta primer mix. Each single sample gave us at least 3 million CDR3-containing paired-end reads. TCRdb fed the 5' RACE reads into MiXCR, producing one record per CDR3 protein. The repertoire holds roughly 720,000 distinct CDR3 sequences, around half seen once, with about 42% in the top ten. Worth noting for this clonotype: Its specificity is unknown.

V is TRBV11-2 and J is TRBJ2-3; 8 bases match TRBD1. Material for sequencing was blood. The clonotype originates from a man older than 75 in good health. CDR3: CASSRNRDRIRHRYAYF. The CDR3 DNA follows: TGTGCCAGCAGCCGGAACCGGGACAGGATACGCCACAGATACGCGTATTTT.